This TCR beta chain came from a study of CD8 T cells in Susac syndrome (dated by TCRdb to about 2019). Context from the whole study: The study used repertoire sequencing to test whether antigen drove CD8+ T cell activation and differentiation in Susac syndrome. Clonality of the CD8+ T cell repertoire was compared between more than 10 healthy donors, around 14 Susac syndrome patients and about 15 multiple sclerosis patients.

General findings and caveats noted by the study authors: The study acknowledged that relatively few individuals were included in the TCR sequencing and HLA analysis.

RNA was extracted with the RNeasy kit and 0.5 to 1 ug was reverse transcribed using random hexamers. The immunoSEQ multiplex PCR assay, covering 54 Vbeta and 13 Jbeta segments, was used to amplify TCR beta CDR3 regions. Bias from PCR amplification was corrected by using a synthetic template baseline for primer optimization and for computational correction. The authors' analysis ran thus. Reads were annotated to V, D and J genes per IMGT and analyzed with immunoSEQ Analyzer, keeping only productive sequences. Clonality was calculated as one minus the Shannon entropy normalized by log2 of the number of productive unique sequences. For each patient and control, public and private clones were evaluated among the 100 most prevalent clones. Clones were defined as Susac-specific when absent from the healthy and MS cohorts, from about 1,100 published viral clones and from other ImmuneACCESS disease sequences. TCRdb itself trimmed the public reads at Q25 with fastp, ran MiXCR and retained productive beta chains. CDR3 protein duplicates are merged, each entry listing the most common genes and DNA. The V and J calls here are based on TCRdb, not the publication. In this sample the table shows fewer than 85,000 distinct CDR3 sequences, 85% to 95% of which occur a single time. The ten largest clones capture about 0.4% of the sample.

High-throughput TCR beta sequencing profiled peripheral blood CD8+ and CD4+ T cells from healthy donors, Susac syndrome patients and multiple sclerosis patients. The multiple sclerosis controls were treatment-naive patients who had stable or active relapsing-remitting disease and met the revised McDonald criteria. Bulk CD8+ and CD4+ T cells were purified by magnetic negative isolation, whereas CD8+ TEMRA cells were enriched by FACS. Blood was collected in EDTA tubes and processed within 24 hours, with PBMCs isolated through density gradient centrifugation. PBMCs intended for TCR sequencing were cryopreserved in liquid nitrogen and were subsequently thawed in a 37 degrees C water bath. Purity of sorted or isolated CD4+, CD8+ and CD8+ TEMRA cells was at least 90%. V is pared back by 2 bases and J by 4 bases, with 17 bases lying between the germline termini. Sequences LNHDA (CDR1) and SQIVND (CDR2) are obtained from the germline V gene (reference sequence). The CDR3 spans 16 residues, from the cysteine through the phenylalanine. Only the CDR3 DNA stays, 48 bases, in frame from base 1.

Note on this clonotype: The clone's antigen remains unknown. No base-level quality is on record; no much larger clone is a single base apart.

The chain is made from TRBV19 and TRBJ1-2; 5 matching bases give a weak D call of TRBD1. This receptor was taken from a human donor with multiple sclerosis. Specimen: CD8+ T cells from PBMCs. The CDR3 in this case is CASSIMGRDRGYGYTF. In nucleotides, the sequence is TGTGCCAGTAGTATAATGGGCAGGGATCGGGGCTATGGCTACACCTTC. The entire variable domain, with the stretches around the CDR3 drawn from the reference TRBV19 and TRBJ1-2 proteins, is DGGITQSPKYLFRKEGQNVTLSCEQNLNHDAMYWYRQDPGQGLRLIYYSQIVNDFQKGDIAEGYSVSREKKESFPLTVTSAQKNPTAFYLCASSIMGRDRGYGYTFGSGTRLTVV.